In this sample, the clone carrying this T cell receptor beta chain turned up many times. This sample was taken from a study of shared clonotypes between healthy human individuals. The repertoire was sequenced with immunoSEQ multiplex PCR; TCRdb's copy has only in-frame clones and lacks some. Of approximately 640,000 clones in the sample, 72% were seen once. V gave up 1 base and J gave up 0 bases, with 10 bases separating them. The V gene's germline CDR1 is LNHNV and CDR2 YYDKDF (reference sequence). The CDR3 sequence is 17 residues long. The genes are TRBV15 and TRBJ2-6; D might be TRBD1 (5 bases). This TCR came from a woman younger than 45 in good health. The specimen sequenced was memory CD4+ T cells sorted from blood. Subset noted: CD45RA-negative fraction. CDR3 protein: CATSRGRGISGANVLTF. The CDR3 DNA sequence: TGTGCCACCAGCAGAGGAAGGGGTATCTCTGGGGCCAACGTCCTGACTTTC. Looking up the rest from reference TRBV15 and TRBJ2-6 gives the full variable domain: DAMVIQNPRYQVTQFGKPVTLSCSQTLNHNVMYWYQQKSSQAPKLLFHYYDKDFNNEADTPDNFQSRRPNTSFCFLDIRSPGLGDTAMYLCATSRGRGISGANVLTFGAGSRLTVL.